These T cell receptor beta chains were read from a single sample in a study of control samples from healthy donors and cancer patients. The table came from immunoSEQ multiplex PCR; TCRdb's copy has only in-frame clones and leaves some out. The sample has around 100,000 clones, around nine tenths seen once. The sample consisted of blood. The receptors shown here come from a man aged 30-40 years in good health. Both conserved end residues are part of each CDR3. The order of the fields is V gene, D gene, J gene, clone size, CDR3 protein, CDR3 DNA. The D gene is left open where the match is weak. Expanded clones are given a class, and other clones once, few, many or no size at all.

TRBV6-4,TRBD2,TRBJ2-7,NA,CASIHRGAYEQYF,TGTGCCAGCATCCACCGGGGGGCCTACGAGCAGTACTTC
TRBV5-1,NA,TRBJ2-5,NA,CASSCLQTQYF,TGCGCCAGCAGCTGTTTACAGACCCAGTACTTC
TRBV5-1,NA,TRBJ2-5,NA,CASSSGPGEETQYF,TGCGCCAGCAGCTCAGGACCAGGGGAAGAGACCCAGTACTTC
TRBV18,NA,TRBJ1-6,NA,CASSQNRVFYNSPLHF,TGTGCCAGCTCGCAGAACAGGGTTTTTTATAATTCACCCCTCCACTTT
TRBV6-2/TRBV6-3,NA,TRBJ1-2,NA,CASSYWTDADYGYTF,TGTGCCAGCAGTTACTGGACGGACGCCGACTATGGCTACACCTTC
TRBV11-2,NA,TRBJ1-6,NA,CASSLAQDNSPLHF,TGTGCCAGCAGCTTAGCACAGGATAATTCACCCCTCCACTTT
TRBV2,NA,TRBJ2-7,NA,CASRETLDGSYEQYF,TGTGCCAGCAGAGAGACTTTGGACGGTTCCTACGAGCAGTACTTC
TRBV10-3,NA,TRBJ1-1,once,CAISGTDSLDTEAFF,TGTGCCATCAGTGGGACGGACAGTTTAGATACTGAAGCTTTCTTT
TRBV23-1,TRBD1,TRBJ2-1,NA,CASTNRGRRTYNEQFF,TGCGCCAGCACGAACAGGGGGCGCCGGACCTACAATGAGCAGTTCTTC
TRBV4-1,TRBD2,TRBJ2-3,NA,CASSQGVLAGASTDTQYF,TGCGCCAGCAGCCAAGGCGTACTAGCGGGGGCTAGCACAGATACGCAGTATTTT
TRBV27,TRBD1,TRBJ2-2,few,CASSYGTGNRDTGELFF,TGTGCCAGCAGTTACGGGACAGGAAACAGGGACACCGGGGAGCTGTTTTTT
TRBV4-1,TRBD1,TRBJ2-7,once,CASSQENRGQDEQYF,TGCGCCAGCAGCCAAGAGAACAGGGGACAGGACGAGCAGTACTTC
TRBV6-5,NA,TRBJ2-7,NA,CASRDRSYEQYF,TGTGCCAGCAGGGACCGCTCCTACGAGCAGTACTTC
TRBV7-9,TRBD2,TRBJ2-1,NA,CASSSNWRDYYNEQFF,TGTGCCAGCAGTTCCAACTGGCGGGACTATTACAATGAGCAGTTCTTC
TRBV6-5,NA,TRBJ1-3,NA,CASTRVLLDTIYF,TGTGCCAGCACACGGGTTCTGTTGGACACCATATATTTT
TRBV7-2,NA,TRBJ2-5,few,CASSAQVGKTQYF,TGTGCCAGCAGCGCACAGGTCGGGAAGACCCAGTACTTC
TRBV19,TRBD1,TRBJ1-2,NA,CASSLGGQGGNYGYTF,TGTGCCAGTAGCCTCGGCGGACAGGGGGGGAACTATGGCTACACCTTC
TRBV2,NA,TRBJ1-6,NA,CASSDRGASNSPLHF,TGTGCCAGCAGTGACAGGGGAGCGAGTAATTCACCCCTCCACTTT
TRBV28,TRBD2,TRBJ2-7,NA,CASKGTTGEQYF,TGTGCCAGCAAAGGGACTACCGGCGAGCAGTACTTC
TRBV7-9,NA,TRBJ1-4,few,CASSLGRDTEKLFF,TGTGCCAGCAGCTTGGGGAGGGACACTGAAAAACTGTTTTTT
TRBV19,NA,TRBJ1-1,NA,CASSLNTEAFF,TGTGCCAGTAGCCTTAACACTGAAGCTTTCTTT
TRBV3-1/TRBV3-2,NA,TRBJ2-6,NA,CASTRGAPSGANVLTF,TGTGCCAGCACCCGAGGGGCCCCCTCTGGGGCCAACGTCCTGACTTTC
TRBV5-4,NA,TRBJ2-1,NA,CASSLASRVEEQFF,TGTGCCAGCAGCTTGGCAAGTAGGGTTGAGGAGCAGTTCTTC
TRBV25-1,NA,TRBJ1-5,NA,CASSEGGNQPQHF,TGTGCCAGCAGTGAAGGCGGCAATCAGCCCCAGCATTTT
TRBV7-2,TRBD2,TRBJ2-5,NA,CASSLESASGGKTQYF,TGTGCCAGCAGCTTAGAATCCGCTAGCGGGGGTAAGACCCAGTACTTC
TRBV7-2,TRBD1,TRBJ2-3,NA,CASSARGTGGELGDTQYF,TGTGCCAGCAGCGCCCGAGGGACAGGGGGGGAGCTTGGAGATACGCAGTATTTT
TRBV5-1,NA,TRBJ2-3,NA,CASSLGSTDTQYF,TGCGCCAGCAGCTTGGGAAGCACAGATACGCAGTATTTT
TRBV19,TRBD1,TRBJ1-2,NA,CASSMGQGATYGYTF,TGTGCCAGTAGTATGGGGCAGGGGGCAACCTATGGCTACACCTTC
TRBV19,NA,TRBJ2-2,NA,CASSMGYTGELFF,TGTGCCAGTAGTATGGGCTACACCGGGGAGCTGTTTTTT
TRBV10-3,NA,TRBJ2-7,NA,CATALNYEQYF,TGTGCCACCGCCTTAAACTACGAGCAGTACTTC
TRBV28,NA,TRBJ1-6,NA,CASSSGAQNSPLHF,TGTGCCAGCAGTTCGGGGGCTCAAAATTCACCCCTCCACTTT
TRBV12-3/TRBV12-4,NA,TRBJ2-4,NA,CASSLAGNIQYF,TGTGCCAGCAGTTTAGCGGGGAACATTCAGTACTTC
TRBV2,NA,TRBJ1-1,NA,CASSENPVSGAFF,TGTGCCAGCAGTGAAAACCCGGTTAGCGGCGCTTTCTTT
TRBV27,TRBD1,TRBJ1-4,NA,CASSSDRGKKLFF,TGTGCCAGCAGTTCGGACAGGGGTAAAAAACTGTTTTTT
TRBV5-8,TRBD1,TRBJ1-2,NA,CASSLDLGTDRSNYGYTF,TGTGCCAGCAGCTTGGACCTCGGGACAGACCGATCTAACTATGGCTACACCTTC
TRBV5-6,NA,TRBJ1-4,NA,CASSRGPPGHNEKLFF,TGTGCCAGCAGCCGGGGGCCTCCGGGACATAATGAAAAACTGTTTTTT
TRBV4-3,NA,TRBJ1-4,NA,CASSPLGRIPNEKLFF,TGCGCCAGCAGCCCTTTAGGACGCATACCTAATGAAAAACTGTTTTTT
TRBV7-3,NA,TRBJ2-3,NA,CASSLDSAGGTDTQYF,TGTGCCAGCAGCTTAGACTCGGCGGGCGGCACAGATACGCAGTATTTT
TRBV5-6,TRBD1,TRBJ2-7,NA,CASSSDGTVRMGYEQYF,TGTGCCAGCAGCTCGGATGGGACAGTCCGAATGGGTTACGAGCAGTACTTC
TRBV10-3,TRBD1,TRBJ1-5,NA,CAISDSQDSTGGCHQPQHF,TGTGCCATCAGTGACTCCCAGGATTCGACAGGGGGATGCCATCAGCCCCAGCATTTT
TRBV4-3,NA,TRBJ2-1,NA,CASSQGPFSDEQFF,TGCGCCAGCAGCCAAGGTCCCTTCAGCGACGAGCAGTTCTTC
TRBV9,NA,TRBJ2-3,NA,CASSGNTDTQYF,TGTGCCAGCAGCGGAAACACAGATACGCAGTATTTT
TRBV30,TRBD1,TRBJ1-6,once,CAWSGGTAFNSPLHF,TGTGCCTGGAGTGGGGGGACAGCCTTTAATTCACCCCTCCACTTT
TRBV4-1,NA,TRBJ1-1,NA,CASSQVYGEAFF,TGCGCCAGCAGCCAAGTATACGGTGAAGCTTTCTTT
TRBV19,NA,TRBJ1-5,NA,CASRRYTGQPQHF,TGTGCCAGTAGGAGATACACGGGTCAGCCCCAGCATTTT
TRBV7-2,NA,TRBJ1-6,NA,CASSLNVYSPLHF,TGTGCCAGCAGCTTGAACGTCTACTCACCCCTCCACTTT
TRBV19,NA,TRBJ1-6,NA,CASSIRIQSSYNSPLHF,TGTGCCAGTAGTATCCGCATACAGAGCTCCTATAATTCACCCCTCCACTTT
TRBV6-5,NA,TRBJ1-2,many,CASKTGSYGYTF,TGTGCCAGCAAGACAGGCAGCTATGGCTACACCTTC
TRBV29-1,NA,TRBJ1-2,NA,CSITTGFGGYTF,TGCAGCATCACGACAGGCTTCGGGGGCTACACCTTC
TRBV6-5,NA,TRBJ1-1,NA,CASSYLQNTEAFF,TGTGCCAGCAGTTATTTACAGAACACTGAAGCTTTCTTT
TRBV5-6,NA,TRBJ1-3,NA,CASSLAGDGNTIYF,TGTGCCAGCAGCTTGGCAGGGGACGGAAACACCATATATTTT
TRBV3-1/TRBV3-2,NA,TRBJ1-6,NA,CASSHFDYNNSPLHF,TGTGCCAGCAGCCATTTTGACTATAATAATTCACCCCTCCACTTT
TRBV3-1/TRBV3-2,NA,TRBJ1-1,once,CASSPIGRTEAFF,TGTGCCAGCAGCCCGATTGGGAGGACTGAAGCTTTCTTT